These 5 T cell receptor beta chains originate from one sample sequenced in a study of T cell responses to AZD1222 COVID-19 vaccine. Measured with immunoSEQ multiplex PCR; TCRdb has only the in-frame clones, and not every one. The sample consists of some 130,000 clones, around 93% of them appearing once. Sequencing used peripheral blood, obtained 28 days after the second AZD1222 dose. All receptors derive from an adult who received the AZD1222 COVID-19 vaccine.

The V and J genes are TRBV4-3 and TRBJ2-5; D not certain. The V end lost 1 base, the J end lost 4 bases, and 7 bases lay between the germline ends. Germline assignment: CDR1 LGHNA and CDR2 YSLEER. This CDR3 contains 13 residues. This chain's CDR3 is CASSQVRAETQYF. CDR3 coding DNA: TGCGCCAGCAGCCAAGTCCGGGCAGAGACCCAGTACTTC.

The rearrangement uses TRBV18 and TRBJ2-5; D remains unclear. V lost 0 bases, J lost 1 base, and 3 bases lay in between. CDR1 is KGHSH and CDR2 is LQKENI in the germline V gene. This CDR3 contains 13 residues. The CDR3 region has the DNA TGTGCCAGCTCACCACCGACCCAAGAGACCCAGTACTTC. Encoded protein: CASSPPTQETQYF.

The V gene is TRBV11-3, the J gene TRBJ2-1; 8 bases are a match to TRBD1. CDR1 is SGHNT and CDR2 is YENEEA in the germline V gene. The V segment lost 1 base and the J segment 10 bases; nucleotides outside the gene matches: 3. The CDR3 length is 13 residues. The CDR3 loop reads CASSLGGQVEQFF. Written as DNA, the CDR3 is TGTGCCAGCAGCTTAGGGGGACAGGTAGAGCAGTTCTTC.

This chain links TRBV28 with TRBJ2-7; tentatively, D is TRBD1 (6 bases). V shed 8 bases and J shed 3 bases, with 8 bases lying between them. This CDR3 is 11 amino acids long. CDR1 is MDHEN, CDR2 SYDVKM, per germline. The CDR3 nucleotides read TGTGCCAGCGGGACATACTACGAGCAGTACTTC. Its translation: CASGTYYEQYF.

This clone was found once. The V and J genes are TRBV5-1 and TRBJ1-4; 12 nucleotides match TRBD1. The CDR3 is made up of 16 amino acids. V was clipped by 3 bases and J by 7 bases; unmatched bases: 7. Germline lookup yields CDR1 SGHRS and CDR2 YFSETQ. CDR3 in DNA: TGCGCCAGCAGCTATGTCCCGGGACAGGGGGCTGAAAAACTGTTTTTT. Amino acid sequence: CASSYVPGQGAEKLFF. Full variable domain (outside the CDR3, taken from reference TRBV5-1 and TRBJ1-4): KAGVTQTPRYLIKTRGQQVTLSCSPISGHRSVSWYQQTPGQGLQFLFEYFSETQRNKGNFPGRFSGRQFSNSRSEMNVSTLELGDSALYLCASSYVPGQGAEKLFFGSGTQLSVL.